This T cell receptor beta chain was obtained from a study of metastatic and nonmetastatic thyroid tumors. The wider study: The study looked at repertoires side by side in blood and in tumor or nodule tissue from malignant and benign thyroid patients. Study results and limitations: For both blood and tumor, malignant thyroid tumors reportedly showed significantly higher TCR beta diversity than benign nodules did.

Trimming pared 5 bases from V and 4 bases from J, leaving 15 bases between. Germline V gene sequence: CDR1 SGHVS, CDR2 FQNEAQ. CDR3 length equals 14 residues. Concerning this clone itself: The antigen is undetermined.

Authors' processing steps: To classify distant metastasis in papillary thyroid cancer, a model was built from CDR3 differences across clinicopathological groups. TCRdb reanalyzed the PCR reads via MiXCR. The V and J calls and clone size come from TCRdb's table, not from the authors' own analysis. The table has around 37,000 clones, 25% to 30% seen once; the top ten hold roughly 8.8%. Ahead of thyroid surgery, no patient had received treatment of any kind. The receptor's source is a female donor with papillary thyroid cancer or a benign thyroid nodule (not recorded which). Some clones in this sample may be carry-over from other donors' samples. Sequencing used blood. The V and J genes are TRBV7-8 and TRBJ2-7, with D possibly being TRBD1 or TRBD2 (6 bases each). Here the CDR3 reads CASSRRDTIYEQYF. The DNA for the CDR3 is TGTGCCAGCAGCCGGCGGGACACCATTTACGAGCAGTACTTC.